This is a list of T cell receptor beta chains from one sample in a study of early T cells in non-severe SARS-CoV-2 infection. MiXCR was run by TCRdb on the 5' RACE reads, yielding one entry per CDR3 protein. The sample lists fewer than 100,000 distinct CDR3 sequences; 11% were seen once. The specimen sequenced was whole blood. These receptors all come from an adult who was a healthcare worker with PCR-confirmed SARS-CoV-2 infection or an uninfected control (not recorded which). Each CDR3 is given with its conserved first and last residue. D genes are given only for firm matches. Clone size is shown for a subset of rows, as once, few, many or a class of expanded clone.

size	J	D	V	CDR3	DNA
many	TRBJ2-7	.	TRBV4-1	CASSQDSRGSSYEQYF	TGCGCCAGCAGCCAAGATTCCCGGGGGTCTTCCTACGAGCAGTACTTC
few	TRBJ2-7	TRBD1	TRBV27	CASSSHRGPKLYEQYF	TGTGCCAGCAGTTCTCACAGGGGGCCCAAACTTTACGAGCAGTACTTC
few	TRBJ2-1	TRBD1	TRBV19	CASSIGDRAYNEQFF	TGTGCCAGTAGTATAGGGGACAGGGCCTACAATGAGCAGTTCTTC
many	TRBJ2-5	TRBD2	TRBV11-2	CASSARTSGQETQYF	TGTGCCAGCAGCGCCCGGACTAGCGGCCAAGAGACCCAGTACTTC
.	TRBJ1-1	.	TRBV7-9	CASSVLPGTANTEAFF	TGTGCCAGCAGCGTCCTCCCCGGGACCGCAAACACTGAAGCTTTCTTT
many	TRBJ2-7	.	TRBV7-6	CASSLSGGEQYF	TGTGCCAGCAGCCTTTCTGGGGGCGAGCAGTACTTC
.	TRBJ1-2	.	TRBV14	CASSQDLYGYTF	TGTGCCAGCAGCCAAGATCTATATGGCTACACCTTC
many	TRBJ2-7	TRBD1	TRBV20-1	CSAAQPGQGANDEQYF	TGCAGTGCTGCCCAACCGGGACAGGGGGCAAACGACGAGCAGTACTTC
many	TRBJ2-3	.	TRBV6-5	CASSYAGSDTDTQYF	TGTGCCAGCAGTTACGCGGGGAGTGATACAGATACGCAGTATTTT
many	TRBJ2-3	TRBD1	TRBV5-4	CASSLNPGGADTQYF	TGTGCCAGCAGCTTGAATCCAGGGGGCGCAGATACGCAGTATTTT
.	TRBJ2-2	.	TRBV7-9	CASRSDKTGELFF	TGTGCCAGCAGGAGTGACAAGACCGGGGAGCTGTTTTTT
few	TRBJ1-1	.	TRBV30	CAWSAQGTEAFF	TGTGCCTGGAGTGCTCAGGGCACTGAAGCTTTCTTT
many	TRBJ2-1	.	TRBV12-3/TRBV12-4	CASSPLGLNEQFF	TGTGCCAGCAGTCCCCTAGGTCTCAATGAGCAGTTCTTC
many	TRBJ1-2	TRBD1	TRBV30	CAWSVEWMDRVYGYTF	TGTGCCTGGAGTGTAGAGTGGATGGACAGGGTCTATGGCTACACCTTC
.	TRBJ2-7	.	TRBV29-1	CSVDGLGQFPYEQYF	TGCAGCGTTGACGGCCTAGGACAGTTCCCCTACGAGCAGTACTTC
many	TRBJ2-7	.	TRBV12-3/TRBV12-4	CASSIWRMPSYEQYF	TGTGCCAGCAGCATCTGGCGGATGCCTTCCTACGAGCAGTACTTC
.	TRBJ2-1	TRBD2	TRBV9	CASSPTSGGAEEQFF	TGTGCCAGCAGCCCGACTAGCGGGGGGGCCGAAGAGCAGTTCTTC
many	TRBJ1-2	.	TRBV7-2	CASSPRSIPNYGYTF	TGTGCCAGCAGCCCCCGCTCGATACCTAACTATGGCTACACCTTC
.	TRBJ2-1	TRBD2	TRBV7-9	CASSSTSGGAYEQFF	TGTGCCAGCAGCTCGACTAGCGGGGGGGCGTATGAGCAGTTCTTC
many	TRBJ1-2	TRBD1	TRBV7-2	CASSLWDRGPYGYTF	TGTGCCAGCAGCCTTTGGGACAGGGGGCCTTACGGCTACACCTTC
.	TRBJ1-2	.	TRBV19	CASSAGGTNYGYTF	TGTGCCAGTAGCGCAGGTGGGACGAACTATGGCTACACCTTC
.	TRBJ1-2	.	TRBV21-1	CASSKARQGGGYGYTF	TGTGCCAGCAGCAAAGCGCGACAGGGGGGCGGCTATGGCTACACCTTC
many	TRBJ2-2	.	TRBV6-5	CASSYRTFLTMGSNTGELFF	TGTGCCAGCAGTTATCGGACGTTTTTAACCATGGGGTCCAACACCGGGGAGCTGTTTTTT
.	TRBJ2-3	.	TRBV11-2	CASSPRTEDTQYF	TGTGCCAGCAGCCCCCGGACCGAAGATACGCAGTATTTT
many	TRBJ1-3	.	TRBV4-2	CASSLRTASGNTIYF	TGTGCCAGCAGCCTCCGGACAGCCTCTGGAAACACCATATATTTT
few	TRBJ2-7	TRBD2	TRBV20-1	CSARDGLAALGEQYF	TGCAGTGCTAGAGATGGCCTAGCGGCCTTGGGGGAGCAGTACTTC
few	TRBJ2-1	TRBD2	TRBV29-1	CSVASGGYNEQFF	TGCAGCGTTGCTAGCGGGGGCTACAATGAGCAGTTCTTC
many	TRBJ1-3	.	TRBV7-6	CASSSGPGNTIYF	TGTGCCAGCAGCTCGGGGCCCGGAAACACCATATATTTT
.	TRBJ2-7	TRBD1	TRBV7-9	CASSLAGQGAIRQYF	TGTGCCAGCAGCTTAGCGGGTCAGGGGGCGATTCGGCAGTACTTC